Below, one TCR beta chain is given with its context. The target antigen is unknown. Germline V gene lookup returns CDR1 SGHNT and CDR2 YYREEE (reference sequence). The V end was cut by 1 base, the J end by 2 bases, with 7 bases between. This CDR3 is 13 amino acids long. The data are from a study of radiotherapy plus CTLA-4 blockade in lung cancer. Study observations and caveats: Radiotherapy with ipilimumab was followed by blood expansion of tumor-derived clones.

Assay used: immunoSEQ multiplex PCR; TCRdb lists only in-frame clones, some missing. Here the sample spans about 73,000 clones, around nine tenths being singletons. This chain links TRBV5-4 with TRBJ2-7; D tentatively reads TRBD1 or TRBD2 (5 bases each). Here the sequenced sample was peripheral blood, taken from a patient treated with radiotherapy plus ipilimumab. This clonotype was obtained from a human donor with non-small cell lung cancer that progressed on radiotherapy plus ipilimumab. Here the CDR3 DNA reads TGTGCCAGCAGCTTGAGGGGAGCCTACGAGCAGTACTTC. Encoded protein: CASSLRGAYEQYF.